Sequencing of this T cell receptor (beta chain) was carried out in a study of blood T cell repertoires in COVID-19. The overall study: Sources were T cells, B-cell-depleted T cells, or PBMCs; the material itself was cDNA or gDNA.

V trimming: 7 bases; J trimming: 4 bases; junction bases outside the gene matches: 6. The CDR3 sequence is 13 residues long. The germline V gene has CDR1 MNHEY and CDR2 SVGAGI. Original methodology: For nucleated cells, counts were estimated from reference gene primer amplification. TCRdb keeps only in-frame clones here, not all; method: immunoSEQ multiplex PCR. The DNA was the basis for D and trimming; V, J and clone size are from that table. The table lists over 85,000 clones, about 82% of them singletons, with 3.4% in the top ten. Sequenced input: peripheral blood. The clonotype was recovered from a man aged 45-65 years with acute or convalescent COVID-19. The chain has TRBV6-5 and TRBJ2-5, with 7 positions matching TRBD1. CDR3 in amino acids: CASTRQGGETQYF. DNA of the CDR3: TGTGCCAGCACAAGACAGGGCGGAGAGACCCAGTACTTC.